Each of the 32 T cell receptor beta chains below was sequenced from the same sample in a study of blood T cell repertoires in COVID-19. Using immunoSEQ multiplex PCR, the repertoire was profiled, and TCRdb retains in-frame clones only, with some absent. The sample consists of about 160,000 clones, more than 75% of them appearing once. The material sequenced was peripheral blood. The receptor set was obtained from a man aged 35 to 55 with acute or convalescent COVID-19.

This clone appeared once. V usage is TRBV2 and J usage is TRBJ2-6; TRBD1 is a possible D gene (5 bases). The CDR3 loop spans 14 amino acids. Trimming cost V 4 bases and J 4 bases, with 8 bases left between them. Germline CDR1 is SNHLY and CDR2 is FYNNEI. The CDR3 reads CASSAGYGANVLTF. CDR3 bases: TGTGCCAGCAGTGCAGGGTACGGGGCCAACGTCCTGACTTTC.

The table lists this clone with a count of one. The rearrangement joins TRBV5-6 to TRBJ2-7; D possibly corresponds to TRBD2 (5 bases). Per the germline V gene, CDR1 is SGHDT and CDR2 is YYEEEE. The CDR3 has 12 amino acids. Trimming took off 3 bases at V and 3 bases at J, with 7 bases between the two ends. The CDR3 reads CASSSLGYEQYF. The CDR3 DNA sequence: TGTGCCAGCAGCTCACTAGGCTACGAGCAGTACTTC.

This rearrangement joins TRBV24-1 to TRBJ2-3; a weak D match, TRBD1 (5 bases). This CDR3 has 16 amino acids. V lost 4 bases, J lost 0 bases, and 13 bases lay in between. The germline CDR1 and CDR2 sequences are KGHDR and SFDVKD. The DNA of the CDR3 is TGTGCCACCAGTGAATATGACAGTTATAGCACAGATACGCAGTATTTT. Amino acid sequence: CATSEYDSYSTDTQYF.

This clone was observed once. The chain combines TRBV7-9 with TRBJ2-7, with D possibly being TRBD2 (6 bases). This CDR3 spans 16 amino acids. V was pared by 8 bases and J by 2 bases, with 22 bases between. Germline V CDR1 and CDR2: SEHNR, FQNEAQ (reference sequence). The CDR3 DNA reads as TGTGCCAGCGCCCGGGGGTTGGCGGTGATCGCCTACGAGCAGTACTTC. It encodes CASARGLAVIAYEQYF.

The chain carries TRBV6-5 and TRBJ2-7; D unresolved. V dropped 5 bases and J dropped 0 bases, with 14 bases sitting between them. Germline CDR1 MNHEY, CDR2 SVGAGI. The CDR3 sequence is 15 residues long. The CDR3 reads CASSRPADLSYEQYF. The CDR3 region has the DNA TGTGCCAGCAGTCGCCCGGCGGATCTCTCCTACGAGCAGTACTTC.

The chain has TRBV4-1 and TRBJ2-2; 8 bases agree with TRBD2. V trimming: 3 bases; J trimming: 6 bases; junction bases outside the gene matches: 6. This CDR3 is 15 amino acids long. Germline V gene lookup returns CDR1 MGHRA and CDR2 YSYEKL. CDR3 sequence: CASSHIGGAAGELFF. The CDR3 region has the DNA TGCGCCAGCAGCCATATCGGGGGGGCAGCCGGGGAGCTGTTTTTT.

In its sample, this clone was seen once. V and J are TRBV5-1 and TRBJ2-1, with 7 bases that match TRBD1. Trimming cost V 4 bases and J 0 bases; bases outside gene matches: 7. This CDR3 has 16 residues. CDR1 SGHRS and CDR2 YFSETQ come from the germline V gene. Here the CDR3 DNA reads TGCGCCAGCAGCGCGGACGGGACAGCCTCCTACAATGAGCAGTTCTTC. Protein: CASSADGTASYNEQFF.

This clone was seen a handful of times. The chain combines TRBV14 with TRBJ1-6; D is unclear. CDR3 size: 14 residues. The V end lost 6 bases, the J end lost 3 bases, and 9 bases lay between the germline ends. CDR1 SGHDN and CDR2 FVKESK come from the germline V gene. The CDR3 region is CASSPVLYNSPLHF. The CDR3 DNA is TGTGCCAGCAGTCCCGTACTCTATAATTCACCCCTCCACTTT.

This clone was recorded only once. The CDR3 nucleotides are TGTGCCACCAGTGGCGTCTACTTCGCCTACGAGCAGTACTTC. It yields the protein CATSGVYFAYEQYF. The chain recombines TRBV24-1 with TRBJ2-7; D gene uncertain. The CDR3 is 14 amino acids. Germline CDR1 is KGHDR and CDR2 is SFDVKD. V shed 5 bases and J shed 2 bases, with 12 bases lying between them.

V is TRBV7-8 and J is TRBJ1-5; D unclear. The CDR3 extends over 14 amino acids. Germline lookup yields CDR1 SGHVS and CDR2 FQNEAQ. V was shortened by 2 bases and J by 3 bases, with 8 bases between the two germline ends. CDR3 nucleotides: TGTGCCAGCAGCTTATACAAGAACAATCAGCCCCAGCATTTT. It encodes CASSLYKNNQPQHF.

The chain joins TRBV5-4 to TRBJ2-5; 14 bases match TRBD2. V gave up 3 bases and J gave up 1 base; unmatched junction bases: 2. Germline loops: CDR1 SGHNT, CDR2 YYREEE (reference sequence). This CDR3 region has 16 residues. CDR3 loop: CASSWGLAGAQETQYF. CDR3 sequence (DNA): TGTGCCAGCAGCTGGGGACTAGCGGGGGCCCAAGAGACCCAGTACTTC.

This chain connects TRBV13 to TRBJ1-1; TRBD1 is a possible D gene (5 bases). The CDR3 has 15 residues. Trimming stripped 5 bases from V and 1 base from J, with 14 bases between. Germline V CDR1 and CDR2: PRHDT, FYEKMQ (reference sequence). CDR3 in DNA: TGTGCCAGCAGCCTCCCCGCCGGGGGGAACACTGAAGCTTTCTTT. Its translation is CASSLPAGGNTEAFF.

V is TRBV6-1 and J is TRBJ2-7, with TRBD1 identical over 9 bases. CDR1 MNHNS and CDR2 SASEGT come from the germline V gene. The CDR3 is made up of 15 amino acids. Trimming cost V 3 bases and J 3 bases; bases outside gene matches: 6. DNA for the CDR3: TGTGCCAGCAGTGAGGGACAGGGACAAATCTACGAGCAGTACTTC. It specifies CASSEGQGQIYEQYF.

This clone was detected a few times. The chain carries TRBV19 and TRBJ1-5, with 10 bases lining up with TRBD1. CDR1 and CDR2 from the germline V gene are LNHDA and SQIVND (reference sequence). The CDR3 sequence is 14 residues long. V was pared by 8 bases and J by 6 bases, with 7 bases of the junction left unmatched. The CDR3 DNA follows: TGTGCCAGTGAAGACAGGGGGCTAATTCAGCCCCAGCATTTT. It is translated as CASEDRGLIQPQHF.

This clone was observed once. CDR3 loop: CASSLGQLGGAPFF. CDR3 in DNA: TGTGCCAGCAGCTTGGGGCAATTAGGGGGCGCGCCTTTCTTT. The V gene is TRBV7-3, the J gene TRBJ1-1, with 7 positions matching TRBD1. CDR1 SGHTA and CDR2 FQGTGA come from the germline V gene. V shed 3 bases and J 12 bases; nucleotides not matched to a gene: 13. The CDR3 sequence is 14 residues long.

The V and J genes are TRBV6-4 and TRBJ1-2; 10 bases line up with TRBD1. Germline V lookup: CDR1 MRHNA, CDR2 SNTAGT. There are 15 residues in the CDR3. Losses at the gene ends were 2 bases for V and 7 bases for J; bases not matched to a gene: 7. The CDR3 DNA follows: TGTGCCAGCAGTGACCCCGGACAGGGGGTTGTTGGCTACACCTTC. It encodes CASSDPGQGVVGYTF.

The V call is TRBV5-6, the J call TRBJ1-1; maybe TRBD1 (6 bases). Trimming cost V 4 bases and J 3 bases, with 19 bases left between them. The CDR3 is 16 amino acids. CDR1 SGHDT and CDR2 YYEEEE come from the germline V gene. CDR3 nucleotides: TGTGCCAGCAGCCCAAATTGGCCGGGACAACACACTGAAGCTTTCTTT. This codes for CASSPNWPGQHTEAFF.

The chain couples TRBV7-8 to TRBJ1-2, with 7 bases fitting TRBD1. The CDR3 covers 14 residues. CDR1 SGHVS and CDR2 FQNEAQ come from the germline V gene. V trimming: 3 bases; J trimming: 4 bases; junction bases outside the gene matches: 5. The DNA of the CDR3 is TGTGCCAGCAGCTTCACAGGGGCCAGCTATGGCTACACCTTC. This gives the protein CASSFTGASYGYTF.

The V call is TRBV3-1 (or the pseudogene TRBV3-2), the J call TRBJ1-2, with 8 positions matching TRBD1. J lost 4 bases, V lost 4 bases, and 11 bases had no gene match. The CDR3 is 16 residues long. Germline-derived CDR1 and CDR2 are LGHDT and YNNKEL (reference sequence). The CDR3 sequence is CASSPSGTGVSYGYTF. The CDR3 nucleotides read TGTGCCAGCAGCCCCTCCGGGACAGGAGTCAGCTATGGCTACACCTTC.

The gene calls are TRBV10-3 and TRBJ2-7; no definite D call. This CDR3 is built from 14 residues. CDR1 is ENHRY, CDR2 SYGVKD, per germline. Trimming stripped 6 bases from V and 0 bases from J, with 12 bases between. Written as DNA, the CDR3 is TGTGCCATCAGGACCGACACGAGCTCCTACGAGCAGTACTTC. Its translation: CAIRTDTSSYEQYF.

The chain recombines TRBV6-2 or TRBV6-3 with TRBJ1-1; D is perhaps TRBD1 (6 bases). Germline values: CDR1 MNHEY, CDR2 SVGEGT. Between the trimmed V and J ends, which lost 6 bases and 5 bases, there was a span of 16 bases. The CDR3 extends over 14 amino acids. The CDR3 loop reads CASSRIRGGTEAFF. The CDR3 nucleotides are TGTGCCAGCAGCCGGATCAGGGGCGGGACTGAAGCTTTCTTT.

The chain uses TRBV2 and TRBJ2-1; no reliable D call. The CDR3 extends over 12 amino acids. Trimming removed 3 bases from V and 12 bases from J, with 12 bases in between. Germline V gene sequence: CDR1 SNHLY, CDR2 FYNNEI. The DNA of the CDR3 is TGTGCCAGCAGTGACCAATACCCCGGGCAGTTCTTC. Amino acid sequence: CASSDQYPGQFF.

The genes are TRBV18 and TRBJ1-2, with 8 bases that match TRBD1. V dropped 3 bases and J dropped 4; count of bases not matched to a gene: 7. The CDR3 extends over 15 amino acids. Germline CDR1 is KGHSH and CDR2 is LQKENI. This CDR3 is CASSPTGQELYGYTF. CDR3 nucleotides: TGTGCCAGCTCACCGACGGGACAGGAGCTCTATGGCTACACCTTC.

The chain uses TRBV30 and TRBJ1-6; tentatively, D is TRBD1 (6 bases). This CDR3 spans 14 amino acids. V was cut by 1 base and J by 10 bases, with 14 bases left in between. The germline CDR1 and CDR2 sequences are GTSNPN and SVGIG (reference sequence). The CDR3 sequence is CAWSARGNRSPLHF. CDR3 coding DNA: TGTGCCTGGAGTGCCAGGGGAAATAGGTCACCCCTCCACTTT.

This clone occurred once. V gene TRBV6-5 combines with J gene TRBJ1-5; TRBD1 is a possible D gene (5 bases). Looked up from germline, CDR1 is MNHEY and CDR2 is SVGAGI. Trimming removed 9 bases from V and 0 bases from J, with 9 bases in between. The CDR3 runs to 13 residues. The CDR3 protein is CASTGYSNQPQHF. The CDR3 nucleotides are TGTGCCAGTACAGGTTATAGCAATCAGCCCCAGCATTTT.

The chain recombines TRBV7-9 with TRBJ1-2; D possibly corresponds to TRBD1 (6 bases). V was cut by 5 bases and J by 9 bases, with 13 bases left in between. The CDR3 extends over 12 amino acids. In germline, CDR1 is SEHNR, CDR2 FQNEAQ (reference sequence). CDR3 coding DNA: TGTGCCAGCAGCCAAGGGACAACCCGCTACACCTTC. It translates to CASSQGTTRYTF.

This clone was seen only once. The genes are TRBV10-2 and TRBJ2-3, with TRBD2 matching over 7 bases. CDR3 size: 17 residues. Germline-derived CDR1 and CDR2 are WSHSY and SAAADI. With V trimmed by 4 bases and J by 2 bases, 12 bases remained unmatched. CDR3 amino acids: CASSGGYISGDTDTQYF. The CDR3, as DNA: TGCGCCAGCAGTGGGGGTTACATCAGCGGGGACACAGATACGCAGTATTTT.

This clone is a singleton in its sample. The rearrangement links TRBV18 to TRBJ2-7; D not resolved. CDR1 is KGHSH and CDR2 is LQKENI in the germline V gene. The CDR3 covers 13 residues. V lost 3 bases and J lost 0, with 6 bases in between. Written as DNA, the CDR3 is TGTGCCAGCTCACCCTCCTACTCCTACGAGCAGTACTTC. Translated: CASSPSYSYEQYF.

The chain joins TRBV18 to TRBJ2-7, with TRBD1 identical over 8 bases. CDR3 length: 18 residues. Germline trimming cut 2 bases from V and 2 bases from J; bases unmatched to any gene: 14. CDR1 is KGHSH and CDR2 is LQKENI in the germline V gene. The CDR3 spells CASSPIWSGGLSPYEQYF. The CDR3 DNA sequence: TGTGCCAGCTCACCAATCTGGTCAGGGGGCTTAAGTCCCTACGAGCAGTACTTC.

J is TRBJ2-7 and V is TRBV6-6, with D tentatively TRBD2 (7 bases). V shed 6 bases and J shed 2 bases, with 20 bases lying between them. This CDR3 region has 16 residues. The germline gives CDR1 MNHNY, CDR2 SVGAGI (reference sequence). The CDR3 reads CASRRGATGTAYEQYF. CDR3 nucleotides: TGTGCCAGCAGACGGGGGGCGACAGGAACCGCCTACGAGCAGTACTTC.

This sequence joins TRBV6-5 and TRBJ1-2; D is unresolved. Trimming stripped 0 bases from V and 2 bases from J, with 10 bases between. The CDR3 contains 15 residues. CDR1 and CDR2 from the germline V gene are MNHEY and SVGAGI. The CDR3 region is CASSYSPTGNYGYTF. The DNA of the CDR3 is TGTGCCAGCAGTTACTCGCCGACGGGAAACTATGGCTACACCTTC.

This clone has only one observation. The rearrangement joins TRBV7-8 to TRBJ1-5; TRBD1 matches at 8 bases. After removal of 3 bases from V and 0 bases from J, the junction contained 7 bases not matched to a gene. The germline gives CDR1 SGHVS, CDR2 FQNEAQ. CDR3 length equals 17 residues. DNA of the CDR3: TGTGCCAGCAGCTTCGGGACAGGAGGAAATAGCAATCAGCCCCAGCATTTT. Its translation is CASSFGTGGNSNQPQHF. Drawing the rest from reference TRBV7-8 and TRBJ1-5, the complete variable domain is GAGVSQSPRYKVAKRGQDVALRCDPISGHVSLFWYQQALGQGPEFLTYFQNEAQLDKSGLPSDRFFAERPEGSVSTLKIQRTQQEDSAVYLCASSFGTGGNSNQPQHFGDGTRLSIL.